This TCR beta chain emerged from a study of blood T cell repertoires in COVID-19. Study-wide context: Sites in the United States, Italy and Spain provided acute and convalescent COVID-19 samples.

This CDR3 contains 15 residues. CDR1 and CDR2 from the germline V gene are SNHLY and FYNNEI. With 4 bases clipped from V and 3 bases from J, the junction kept 5 bases outside the gene matches. The repertoire was sequenced with immunoSEQ multiplex PCR; TCRdb's copy has only in-frame clones and lacks some. Of roughly 340,000 clones listed, 80% to 90% are singletons. The chain carries TRBV2 and TRBJ2-1; 8 bases fit TRBD2. The sequence derives from a woman in her 30s with COVID-19, enrolled during active disease. The specimen sequenced was peripheral blood. The CDR3 reads CASSGAGALYNEQFF. CDR3 in DNA: TGTGCCAGCAGTGGAGCGGGGGCCCTCTACAATGAGCAGTTCTTC.